This T cell receptor beta chain was profiled in a study of blood T cell repertoires in COVID-19. On the study more broadly: In each case, the material was cDNA or gDNA derived from T cells, B-cell-depleted T cells, or PBMCs.

This CDR3 comprises 16 residues. CDR1 SEHNR and CDR2 FQNEAQ come from the germline V gene (reference sequence). Unmatched junction bases numbered 7, after V lost 5 bases and J lost 4 bases. As processed by the authors: The assay estimated nucleated cells by amplifying reference gene primers. Assay used: immunoSEQ multiplex PCR; TCRdb lists only in-frame clones, some missing. The V and J calls and clone size come from that table; D and trimming were worked out from the DNA. The table records fewer than 250,000 clones, 70% to 90% of them present only once. The TCR originated in a woman between 55 and 75 years old with active or convalescent COVID-19. The chain couples TRBV7-9 to TRBJ2-3; 12 bases agree with TRBD2. The sequenced sample consisted of peripheral blood. CDR3 residues: CASSPGLAGRADTQYF. CDR3 coding DNA: TGTGCCAGCAGCCCAGGACTAGCGGGAAGGGCAGATACGCAGTATTTT.